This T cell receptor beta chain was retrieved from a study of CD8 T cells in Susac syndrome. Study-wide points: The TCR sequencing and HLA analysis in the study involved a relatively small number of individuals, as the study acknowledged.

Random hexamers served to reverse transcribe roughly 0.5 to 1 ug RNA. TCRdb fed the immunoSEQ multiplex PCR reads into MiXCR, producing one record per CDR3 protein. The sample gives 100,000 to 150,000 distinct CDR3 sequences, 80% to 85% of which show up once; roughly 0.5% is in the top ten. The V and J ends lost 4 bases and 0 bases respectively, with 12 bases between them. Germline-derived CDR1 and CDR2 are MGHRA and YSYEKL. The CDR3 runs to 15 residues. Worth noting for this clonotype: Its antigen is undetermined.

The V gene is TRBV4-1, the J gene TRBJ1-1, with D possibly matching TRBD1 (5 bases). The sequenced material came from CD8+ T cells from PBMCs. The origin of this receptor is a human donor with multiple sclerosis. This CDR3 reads CASSRGTSMNTEAFF. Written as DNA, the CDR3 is TGCGCCAGCAGCCGGGGGACTTCAATGAACACTGAAGCTTTCTTT.